The sequence of this TCR beta chain was determined in a study of T cells in Graves' hyperthyroidism and ophthalmopathy. General observations from the study: Most thyroid clonotypes expanded above 0.001 were also detected in blood.

Germline CDR1 reads SQVTM; CDR2 reads ANQGSEA. The CDR3 is 12 amino acids. V shed 7 bases and J 2 bases; nucleotides not matched to a gene: 3. For this clonotype: Its antigen remains unknown.

Graves' hyperthyroidism showing no ophthalmopathy progression within 18 months was considered stable. Uncontrolled infection, other autoimmune disease, pregnancy or lactation disqualified patients from enrolment. The investigators amplified TCR beta CDR3 regions from RNA transcripts. HTBI primers were used for first-round RT-PCR of the TCR CDR3. One entry per CDR3 protein, called by TCRdb with MiXCR from the multiplex PCR reads. Among a few hundred thousand distinct CDR3 sequences listed, about a sixth were seen once. The chain recombines TRBV29-1 with TRBJ1-1; 8 nucleotides align to TRBD1. The source material was blood. The TCR originated in a woman aged 25-40 years with Graves' hyperthyroidism. CDR3 nucleotides: TGCAGCGGTGGGACAGGTAACACTGAAGCTTTCTTT. The encoded protein is CSGGTGNTEAFF. The full variable domain, with the rest looked up from reference TRBV29-1 and TRBJ1-1, is SAVISQKPSRDICQRGTSLTIQCQVDSQVTMMFWYRQQPGQSLTLIATANQGSEATYESGFVIDKFPISRPNLTFSTLTVSNMSPEDSSIYLCSGGTGNTEAFFGQGTRLTVV.